Below, one T cell receptor beta chain is given with its context. Its antigen is not known. The table came from immunoSEQ multiplex PCR; TCRdb's copy has only in-frame clones and leaves some out. The repertoire holds approximately 160,000 clones, with approximately 90% as singletons. The data were obtained in a study of T cell responses to AZD1222 COVID-19 vaccine. There are 16 residues in the CDR3. CDR1 and CDR2 (germline): SGDLS, YYNGEE. The V and J ends lost 3 bases and 5 bases, in that order; junction bases with no gene match: 10. General observations from the study: Nearly half of the spike-specific TCRs reportedly recognize variant regions that carry no mutations.

The TCR sequence derives from an adult in good health. This chain uses TRBV9 with TRBJ2-5; 10 bases align to TRBD2. The specimen was peripheral blood, collected on day 0 of AZD1222 vaccination. The DNA for the CDR3 is TGTGCCAGCAGCGCACCAGCGGGAGGGCCGGGGGAGACCCAGTACTTC. This gives the protein CASSAPAGGPGETQYF.